These T cell receptor beta chains were read from a single sample in a study of blood T cell repertoires in COVID-19. Clones were sequenced by immunoSEQ multiplex PCR, and TCRdb holds only the in-frame ones, with some missing. Of approximately 110,000 clones listed, around four fifths are singletons. Sequencing used peripheral blood. The receptor set was obtained from a man older than 75 with COVID-19, enrolled during active disease. Each CDR3 is given with its conserved first and last residue. A D gene is named only where the DNA matches it firmly. Clone size is not always given. Where it is, it says once, few, many or a class for expanded clones.

J: TRBJ2-7
D: TRBD1
length: 13
size: few
V: TRBV2
DNA: TGTGCCAGCAGTGCACAGGGGGCTGGCGAGCAGTACTTC
CDR3: CASSAQGAGEQYF

J: TRBJ2-5
D: -
length: 14
size: once
V: TRBV2
DNA: TGTGCCAGCAGTGAAGAAAGCGCCGGAGAGACCCAGTACTTC
CDR3: CASSEESAGETQYF

J: TRBJ2-5
D: TRBD2
length: 17
size: -
V: TRBV3-1/TRBV3-2
DNA: TGTGCCAGCACCACCGGGTGGCTAGCGGGAGTCCAAGAGACCCAGTACTTC
CDR3: CASTTGWLAGVQETQYF

J: TRBJ2-7
D: -
length: 16
size: -
V: TRBV7-9
DNA: TGTGCCAGCAGCCCCCCTATGCACTACGCCTCCTACGAGCAGTACTTC
CDR3: CASSPPMHYASYEQYF

J: TRBJ1-1
D: -
length: 15
size: -
V: TRBV7-2
DNA: TGTGCCAGCAGCTTAGTCAGGGCGAAGAACACTGAAGCTTTCTTT
CDR3: CASSLVRAKNTEAFF

J: TRBJ2-5
D: -
length: 13
size: -
V: TRBV28
DNA: TGTGCCAGCAGTTTTGGGGCCGTTCAGACCCAGTACTTC
CDR3: CASSFGAVQTQYF

J: TRBJ1-2
D: TRBD1
length: 17
size: -
V: TRBV5-4
DNA: TGTGCCAGCACCTCAGAGGGGACAGGGATCCCTCTCAATGGCTACACCTTC
CDR3: CASTSEGTGIPLNGYTF

J: TRBJ2-5
D: -
length: 13
size: -
V: TRBV5-8
DNA: TGTGCCAGCAGCGGACTGCCTCAAGAGACCCAGTACTTC
CDR3: CASSGLPQETQYF

J: TRBJ2-7
D: TRBD1
length: 15
size: few
V: TRBV2
DNA: TGTGCCAGCAGTGTATGGGACAGTTCTGCCTACGAGCAGTACTTC
CDR3: CASSVWDSSAYEQYF

J: TRBJ2-3
D: -
length: 13
size: -
V: TRBV9
DNA: TGTGCCAGCAGTGTACTTAGCACAGATACGCAGTATTTT
CDR3: CASSVLSTDTQYF

J: TRBJ2-3
D: -
length: 17
size: -
V: TRBV13
DNA: TGTGCCAGCAGCCTAGGAGTATTGCCCGGGAGCACAGATACGCAGTATTTT
CDR3: CASSLGVLPGSTDTQYF

J: TRBJ2-1
D: -
length: 15
size: -
V: TRBV9
DNA: TGTGCCAGCAGCGAGGGGGGGCTTTCCTACAATGAGCAGTTCTTC
CDR3: CASSEGGLSYNEQFF

J: TRBJ1-1
D: -
length: 14
size: -
V: TRBV6-6
DNA: TGTGCCAGCGGGGGGGGACTGATGAACACTGAAGCTTTCTTT
CDR3: CASGGGLMNTEAFF

J: TRBJ2-4
D: TRBD2
length: 18
size: -
V: TRBV18
DNA: TGTGCCAGCTCACCACAGCTAGCGGGGGAACTAGCCAAAAACATTCAGTACTTC
CDR3: CASSPQLAGELAKNIQYF